The rows below give T cell receptor beta chains drawn from one sample of a study of T cells in Graves' hyperthyroidism and ophthalmopathy. TCRdb reprocessed the multiplex PCR reads with MiXCR, giving one entry per CDR3 protein. The sample shows 700,000 or so distinct CDR3 sequences, approximately 15% of them seen only once. Sequencing was carried out using blood. The receptors stem from a woman between 50 and 59 years old with Graves' ophthalmopathy. Both conserved end residues are part of each CDR3. The D gene is left open where the match is weak. A clone size is listed for some rows: how often the clone was seen (once, few, many), or a class if it is expanded.

cdr3_aa: CASSSPPVFQETQYF
cdr3_nt: TGTGCCAGCAGCTCCCCCCCGGTGTTCCAAGAGACCCAGTACTTC
j_call: TRBJ2-5
clone_size: many
v_call: TRBV7-9
cdr3_length: 15
d_call: NA

cdr3_aa: CASRLSSYEQYF
cdr3_nt: TGTGCCAGCCGCCTAAGCTCCTACGAGCAGTACTTC
j_call: TRBJ2-7
clone_size: many
v_call: TRBV11-2
cdr3_length: 12
d_call: NA

cdr3_aa: CASYRGTSGSEQYF
cdr3_nt: TGTGCCAGCTACCGTGGGACTAGCGGGAGCGAGCAGTACTTC
j_call: TRBJ2-7
clone_size: many
v_call: TRBV2
cdr3_length: 14
d_call: TRBD2

cdr3_aa: CASSPDGRGPGNTIYF
cdr3_nt: TGTGCCAGCAGCCCCGACGGGCGGGGGCCTGGAAACACCATATATTTT
j_call: TRBJ1-3
clone_size: NA
v_call: TRBV12-3/TRBV12-4
cdr3_length: 16
d_call: NA

cdr3_aa: CSAADRGREAFF
cdr3_nt: TGCAGCGCCGCGGACAGGGGGCGGGAAGCTTTCTTT
j_call: TRBJ1-1
clone_size: NA
v_call: TRBV29-1
cdr3_length: 12
d_call: TRBD1

cdr3_aa: CVSSRDRGLLWGYTF
cdr3_nt: TGTGTCAGCAGCCGAGACAGGGGCCTCTTGTGGGGCTACACCTTC
j_call: TRBJ1-2
clone_size: NA
v_call: TRBV7-9
cdr3_length: 15
d_call: TRBD1

cdr3_aa: CASSPSRDRPRAFF
cdr3_nt: TGTGCCAGCAGTCCATCCCGTGACAGGCCGAGGGCTTTCTTT
j_call: TRBJ1-1
clone_size: NA
v_call: TRBV7-6
cdr3_length: 14
d_call: NA

cdr3_aa: CASSSRQGSAKNIQYF
cdr3_nt: TGTGCCAGCAGCTCTCGACAGGGGTCAGCCAAAAACATTCAGTACTTC
j_call: TRBJ2-4
clone_size: many
v_call: TRBV7-2
cdr3_length: 16
d_call: TRBD1

cdr3_aa: CASSFVFGTTGEQFF
cdr3_nt: TGTGCCAGCAGCTTTGTTTTCGGGACAACCGGTGAGCAGTTCTTC
j_call: TRBJ2-1
clone_size: many
v_call: TRBV5-6
cdr3_length: 15
d_call: NA

cdr3_aa: CASSQDFRRTNTGELFF
cdr3_nt: TGTGCCAGCAGCCAAGATTTTAGACGGACGAACACCGGGGAGCTGTTTTTT
j_call: TRBJ2-2
clone_size: NA
v_call: TRBV3-1
cdr3_length: 17
d_call: NA

cdr3_aa: CASAGGRGETQYF
cdr3_nt: TGTGCCAGCGCCGGGGGGAGAGGAGAGACCCAGTACTTC
j_call: TRBJ2-5
clone_size: few
v_call: TRBV7-2
cdr3_length: 13
d_call: TRBD2

cdr3_aa: CASSEVAGGPETQYF
cdr3_nt: TGTGCCAGCAGTGAGGTAGCGGGAGGCCCAGAGACCCAGTACTTC
j_call: TRBJ2-5
clone_size: few
v_call: TRBV6-4
cdr3_length: 15
d_call: TRBD2

cdr3_aa: CASSPPGLANNEQFF
cdr3_nt: TGTGCCAGCAGCCCACCGGGACTAGCTAACAATGAGCAGTTCTTC
j_call: TRBJ2-1
clone_size: many
v_call: TRBV6-2/TRBV6-3
cdr3_length: 15
d_call: TRBD2

cdr3_aa: CASSRMASNTEAFF
cdr3_nt: TGTGCCAGCTCCAGGATGGCCTCGAACACTGAAGCTTTCTTT
j_call: TRBJ1-1
clone_size: many
v_call: TRBV2
cdr3_length: 14
d_call: NA

cdr3_aa: CASSLWSGRGPEAFF
cdr3_nt: TGTGCCAGCAGTTTATGGTCGGGGAGGGGCCCTGAAGCTTTCTTT
j_call: TRBJ1-1
clone_size: many
v_call: TRBV27
cdr3_length: 15
d_call: NA

cdr3_aa: CASSPARGATNEKLFF
cdr3_nt: TGTGCCAGCTCACCCGCCAGGGGAGCAACTAATGAAAAACTGTTTTTT
j_call: TRBJ1-4
clone_size: many
v_call: TRBV18
cdr3_length: 16
d_call: NA

cdr3_aa: CASSFQREGPTGELFF
cdr3_nt: TGTGCCAGCAGCTTCCAGCGGGAGGGCCCTACCGGGGAGCTGTTTTTT
j_call: TRBJ2-2
clone_size: many
v_call: TRBV7-9
cdr3_length: 16
d_call: TRBD2

cdr3_aa: CASSSQGGSGNTIYF
cdr3_nt: TGTGCCAGCAGTTCCCAGGGGGGATCTGGAAACACCATATATTTT
j_call: TRBJ1-3
clone_size: few
v_call: TRBV27
cdr3_length: 15
d_call: TRBD1

cdr3_aa: CAWSVGDSRNYGYTF
cdr3_nt: TGTGCCTGGAGTGTAGGGGACAGCCGTAACTATGGCTACACCTTC
j_call: TRBJ1-2
clone_size: many
v_call: TRBV30
cdr3_length: 15
d_call: TRBD1

cdr3_aa: CASSRTSGSRAGELFF
cdr3_nt: TGTGCCAGCAGCCGGACTAGCGGGAGTCGGGCCGGGGAGCTGTTTTTT
j_call: TRBJ2-2
clone_size: NA
v_call: TRBV7-3
cdr3_length: 16
d_call: TRBD2

cdr3_aa: CAWSNEGAMNTEAFF
cdr3_nt: TGTGCCTGGAGTAATGAGGGAGCCATGAACACTGAAGCTTTCTTT
j_call: TRBJ1-1
clone_size: many
v_call: TRBV30
cdr3_length: 15
d_call: NA

cdr3_aa: CASGFSTESSGNTIYF
cdr3_nt: TGTGCTAGTGGTTTTAGCACGGAGAGCTCTGGAAACACCATATATTTT
j_call: TRBJ1-3
clone_size: few
v_call: TRBV12-5
cdr3_length: 16
d_call: NA

cdr3_aa: CSVGSGMNTEAFF
cdr3_nt: TGCAGCGTTGGATCGGGTATGAACACTGAAGCTTTCTTT
j_call: TRBJ1-1
clone_size: few
v_call: TRBV29-1
cdr3_length: 13
d_call: NA

cdr3_aa: CASSQEERPTYEQYF
cdr3_nt: TGCGCCAGCAGCCAAGAAGAACGGCCAACCTACGAGCAGTACTTC
j_call: TRBJ2-7
clone_size: NA
v_call: TRBV4-1
cdr3_length: 15
d_call: NA

cdr3_aa: CASSYPSGTSGRKIYEQYF
cdr3_nt: TGTGCCAGCAGTTACCCCTCCGGGACTAGCGGGAGAAAGATCTACGAGCAGTACTTC
j_call: TRBJ2-7
clone_size: many
v_call: TRBV6-6
cdr3_length: 19
d_call: TRBD2

cdr3_aa: CASRRDRGSNQPQHF
cdr3_nt: TGTGCCAGCAGACGGGACAGGGGCAGCAATCAGCCCCAGCATTTT
j_call: TRBJ1-5
clone_size: NA
v_call: TRBV6-2/TRBV6-3
cdr3_length: 15
d_call: TRBD1

cdr3_aa: CASSRAYGYTF
cdr3_nt: TGTGCCAGCAGTCGAGCCTATGGCTACACCTTC
j_call: TRBJ1-2
clone_size: NA
v_call: TRBV25-1
cdr3_length: 11
d_call: NA

cdr3_aa: CASSLEERADTQYF
cdr3_nt: TGTGCCAGCAGTTTAGAAGAGCGGGCAGATACGCAGTATTTT
j_call: TRBJ2-3
clone_size: many
v_call: TRBV7-9
cdr3_length: 14
d_call: NA

cdr3_aa: CASSLGSFTRDTDTQYF
cdr3_nt: TGTGCCAGCAGCTTAGGGTCTTTCACGCGGGACACAGATACGCAGTATTTT
j_call: TRBJ2-3
clone_size: many
v_call: TRBV11-2
cdr3_length: 17
d_call: NA